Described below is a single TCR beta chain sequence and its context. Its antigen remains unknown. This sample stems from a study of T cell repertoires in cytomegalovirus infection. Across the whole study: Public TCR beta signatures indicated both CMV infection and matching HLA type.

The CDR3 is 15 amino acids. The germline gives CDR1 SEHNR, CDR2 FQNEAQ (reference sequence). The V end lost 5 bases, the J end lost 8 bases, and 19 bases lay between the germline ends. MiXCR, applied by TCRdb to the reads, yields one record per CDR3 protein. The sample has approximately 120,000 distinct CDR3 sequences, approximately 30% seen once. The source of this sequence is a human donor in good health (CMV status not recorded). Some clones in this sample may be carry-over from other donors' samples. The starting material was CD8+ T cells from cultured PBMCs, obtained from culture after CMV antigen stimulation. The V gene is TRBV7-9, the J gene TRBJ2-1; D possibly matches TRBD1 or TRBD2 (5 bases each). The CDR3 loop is CASSPAGTRRDEQFF. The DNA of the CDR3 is TGTGCCAGCAGCCCAGCCGGGACCCGCCGGGATGAGCAGTTCTTC.